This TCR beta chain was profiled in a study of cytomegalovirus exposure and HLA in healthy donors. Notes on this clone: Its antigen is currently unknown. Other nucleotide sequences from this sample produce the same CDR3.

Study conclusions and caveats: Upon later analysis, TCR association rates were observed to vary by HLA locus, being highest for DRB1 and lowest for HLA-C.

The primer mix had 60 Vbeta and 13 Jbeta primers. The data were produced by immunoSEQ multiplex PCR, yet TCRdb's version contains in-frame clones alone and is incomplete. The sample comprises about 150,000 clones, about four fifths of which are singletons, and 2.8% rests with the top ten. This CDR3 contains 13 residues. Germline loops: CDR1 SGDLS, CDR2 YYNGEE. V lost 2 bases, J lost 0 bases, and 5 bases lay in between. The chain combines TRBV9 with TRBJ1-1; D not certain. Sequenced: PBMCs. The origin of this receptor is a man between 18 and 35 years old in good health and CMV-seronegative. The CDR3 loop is CASSVSMNTEAFF. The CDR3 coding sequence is TGTGCCAGCAGCGTGAGCATGAACACTGAAGCTTTCTTT.